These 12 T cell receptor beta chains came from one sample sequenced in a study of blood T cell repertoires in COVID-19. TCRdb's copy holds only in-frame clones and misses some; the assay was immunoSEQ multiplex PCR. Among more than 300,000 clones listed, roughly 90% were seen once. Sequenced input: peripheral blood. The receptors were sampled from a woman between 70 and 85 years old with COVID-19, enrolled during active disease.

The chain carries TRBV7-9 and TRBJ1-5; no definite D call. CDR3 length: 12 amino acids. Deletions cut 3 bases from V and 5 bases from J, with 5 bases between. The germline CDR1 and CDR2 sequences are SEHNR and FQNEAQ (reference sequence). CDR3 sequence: CASSFSDQPQHF. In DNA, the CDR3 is TGTGCCAGCAGCTTTTCGGATCAGCCCCAGCATTTT.

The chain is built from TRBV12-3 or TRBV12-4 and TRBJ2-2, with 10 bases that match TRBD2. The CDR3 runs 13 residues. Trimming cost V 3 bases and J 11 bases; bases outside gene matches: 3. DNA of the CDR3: TGTGCCAGCAGTTTGGGACTAGCGATCGAGCTGTTTTTT. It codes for CASSLGLAIELFF.

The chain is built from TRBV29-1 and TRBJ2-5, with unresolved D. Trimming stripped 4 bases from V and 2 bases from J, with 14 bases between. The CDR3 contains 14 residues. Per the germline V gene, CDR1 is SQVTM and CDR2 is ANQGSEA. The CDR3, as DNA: TGCAGCGTTGGCTTGAGTGCGGTTCAAGAGACCCAGTACTTC. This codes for CSVGLSAVQETQYF.

Here the CDR3 reads CASSLALAGVSTDTQYF. The CDR3 region has the DNA TGTGCCAGCAGCTTGGCCCTAGCGGGGGTGAGCACAGATACGCAGTATTTT. The chain uses TRBV5-8 and TRBJ2-3, with 10 bases fitting TRBD2. Germline assignment: CDR1 SGHTS and CDR2 YDEGEE. V dropped 0 bases and J dropped 0; count of bases not matched to a gene: 4. The length of the CDR3 is 17 residues.

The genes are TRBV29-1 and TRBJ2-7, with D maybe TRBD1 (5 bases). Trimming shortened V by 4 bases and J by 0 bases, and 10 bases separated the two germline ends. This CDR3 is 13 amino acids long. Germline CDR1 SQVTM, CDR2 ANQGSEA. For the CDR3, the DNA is TGCAGCGTTGGGGAAGGGGACTCCTACGAGCAGTACTTC. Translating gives CSVGEGDSYEQYF.

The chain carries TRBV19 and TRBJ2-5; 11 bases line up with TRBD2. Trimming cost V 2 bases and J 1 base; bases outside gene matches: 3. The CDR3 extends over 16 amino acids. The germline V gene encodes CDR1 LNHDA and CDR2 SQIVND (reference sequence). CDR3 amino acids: CASSIHLAGGQETQYF. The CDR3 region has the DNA TGTGCCAGTAGTATACATCTAGCGGGGGGCCAAGAGACCCAGTACTTC.

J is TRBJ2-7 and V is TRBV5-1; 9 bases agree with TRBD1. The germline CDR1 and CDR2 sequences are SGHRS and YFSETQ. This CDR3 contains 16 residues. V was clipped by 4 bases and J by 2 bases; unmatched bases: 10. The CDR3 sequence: CASSLWYGTGTYEQYF. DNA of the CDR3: TGCGCCAGCAGCCTATGGTACGGGACAGGGACCTACGAGCAGTACTTC.

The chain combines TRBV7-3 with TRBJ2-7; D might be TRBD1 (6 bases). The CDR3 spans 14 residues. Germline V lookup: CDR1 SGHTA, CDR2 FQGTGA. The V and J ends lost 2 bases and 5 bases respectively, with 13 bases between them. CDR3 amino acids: CASSLQGQSHEQYF. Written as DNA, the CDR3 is TGTGCCAGCAGCTTACAGGGACAAAGCCACGAGCAGTACTTC.

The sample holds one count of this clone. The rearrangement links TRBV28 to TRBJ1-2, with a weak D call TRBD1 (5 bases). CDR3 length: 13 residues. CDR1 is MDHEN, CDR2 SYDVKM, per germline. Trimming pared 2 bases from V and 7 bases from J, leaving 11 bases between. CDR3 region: CASSLAWGGGYTF. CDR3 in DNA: TGTGCCAGCAGTTTAGCGTGGGGGGGTGGCTACACCTTC.

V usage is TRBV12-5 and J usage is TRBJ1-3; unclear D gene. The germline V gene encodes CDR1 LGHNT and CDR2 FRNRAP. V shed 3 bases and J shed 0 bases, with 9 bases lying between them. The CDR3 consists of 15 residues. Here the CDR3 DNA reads TGTGCTAGTGGTTTTTTTGTAGACTCTGGAAACACCATATATTTT. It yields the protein CASGFFVDSGNTIYF. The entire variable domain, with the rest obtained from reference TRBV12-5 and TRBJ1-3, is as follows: DARVTQTPRHKVTEMGQEVTMRCQPILGHNTVFWYRQTMMQGLELLAYFRNRAPLDDSGMPKDRFSAEMPDATLATLKIQPSEPRDSAVYFCASGFFVDSGNTIYFGEGSWLTVV.

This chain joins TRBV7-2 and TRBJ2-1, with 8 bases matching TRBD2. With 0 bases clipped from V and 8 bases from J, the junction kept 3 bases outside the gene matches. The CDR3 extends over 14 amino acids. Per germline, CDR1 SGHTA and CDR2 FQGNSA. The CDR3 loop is CASSLARTSHEQFF. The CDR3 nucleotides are TGTGCCAGCAGCTTAGCTAGGACTAGCCATGAGCAGTTCTTC. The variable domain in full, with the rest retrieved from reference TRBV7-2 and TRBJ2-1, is GAGVSQSPSNKVTEKGKDVELRCDPISGHTALYWYRQSLGQGLEFLIYFQGNSAPDKSGLPSDRFSAERTGGSVSTLTIQRTQQEDSAVYLCASSLARTSHEQFFGPGTRLTVL.

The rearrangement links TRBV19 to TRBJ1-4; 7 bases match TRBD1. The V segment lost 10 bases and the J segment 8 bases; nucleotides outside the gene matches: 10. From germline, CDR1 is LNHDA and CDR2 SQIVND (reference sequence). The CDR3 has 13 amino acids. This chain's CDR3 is CATAGDRDEKLFF. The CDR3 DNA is TGTGCCACAGCGGGCGACAGGGACGAAAAACTGTTTTTT.